Each of the 8 T cell receptor beta chains below was sequenced from the same sample in a study of T cells in localized non-small cell lung cancer. The data were produced by immunoSEQ multiplex PCR, yet TCRdb's version contains in-frame clones alone and is incomplete. The sample lists about 33,000 clones, 80% occurring once. The sequencing used peripheral blood, collected before any cancer treatment. The receptors were gathered from a male donor aged 60 or over with stage III squamous cell lung carcinoma.

The chain combines TRBV10-3 with TRBJ2-1, with 7 bases fitting TRBD2. The germline gives CDR1 ENHRY, CDR2 SYGVKD. The CDR3 has 12 residues. V gave up 0 bases and J gave up 14 bases; unmatched junction bases: 4. CDR3: CAISESQSGEFF. The CDR3 DNA reads TGTGCCATCAGTGAGTCACAAAGCGGGGAGTTCTTC.

The V and J genes are TRBV20-1 and TRBJ2-3; 10 bases agree with TRBD2. Trimming removed 6 bases from V and 12 bases from J; junction bases left unmatched: 6. Germline loops: CDR1 DFQATT, CDR2 SNEGSKA (reference sequence). The CDR3 runs 11 residues. CDR3 nucleotides: TGCAGTGCCGAACTAGCGGGGTCCCAGTATTTT. Encoded protein: CSAELAGSQYF.

The V and J genes are TRBV7-9 and TRBJ2-7, with D maybe TRBD2 (5 bases). The CDR3 covers 14 residues. Germline CDR1 reads SEHNR; CDR2 reads FQNEAQ (reference sequence). V lost 2 bases to trimming and J lost 0 bases, with 8 bases between them. CDR3 sequence (DNA): TGTGCCAGCAGCTTAAGCGGTAGCTCCTACGAGCAGTACTTC. Translated: CASSLSGSSYEQYF.

The V and J genes are TRBV6-8 and TRBJ2-1; 8 bases are shared with TRBD2. The CDR3 length is 16 residues. With V trimmed by 0 bases and J by 10 bases, 11 bases remained unmatched. From germline, CDR1 is MNHGY and CDR2 SAAAGT. For the CDR3, the DNA is TGTGCCAGCAGTTACTCCCCGTCTGCGGGAGGACCCGAGCAGTTCTTC. As protein: CASSYSPSAGGPEQFF.

This rearrangement joins TRBV15 to TRBJ1-2; no clear D gene. This CDR3 contains 14 residues. Germline CDR1 reads LNHNV; CDR2 reads YYDKDF (reference sequence). V lost 3 bases and J lost 4, with 12 bases in between. The CDR3, as DNA: TGTGCCACCAGCAGGGATCTTGCTACCTATGGCTACACCTTC. Its translation is CATSRDLATYGYTF. Complete variable domain (other parts from reference TRBV15 and TRBJ1-2): DAMVIQNPRYQVTQFGKPVTLSCSQTLNHNVMYWYQQKSSQAPKLLFHYYDKDFNNEADTPDNFQSRRPNTSFCFLDIRSPGLGDTAMYLCATSRDLATYGYTFGSGTRLTVV.

For this clone: The junction shows a germline mismatch at one end, possibly a read error. The sample holds other DNA sequences that translate to the same CDR3. The rearrangement uses TRBV7-2 and TRBJ1-4; D uncertain. The CDR3 is 14 residues long. From germline, CDR1 is SGHTA and CDR2 FQGNSA. Written as DNA, the CDR3 is TGTGCCAGCAGCTTAAGCTTAACTAATGAAAAACTGTTTTTC. Translating gives CASSLSLTNEKLFF.

V is TRBV4-1 and J is TRBJ2-6, with D unclear. Germline V gene sequence: CDR1 MGHRA, CDR2 YSYEKL. The V end lost 0 bases, the J end lost 1 base, and 7 bases lay between the germline ends. The CDR3 spans 16 residues. Written as DNA, the CDR3 is TGCGCCAGCAGCCAAGATCTATATTCTGGGGCCAACGTCCTGACTTTC. It encodes CASSQDLYSGANVLTF.

The chain is built from TRBV10-3 and TRBJ2-7; TRBD2 matches 7 bases. Trimming took 9 bases from V and 3 from J; bases not matched to a gene: 5. This CDR3 region has 12 residues. Germline CDR1 and CDR2: ENHRY and SYGVKD. The chain's CDR3 is CAIGEGNYEQYF. The CDR3 nucleotides read TGTGCCATTGGGGAGGGTAACTACGAGCAGTACTTC.